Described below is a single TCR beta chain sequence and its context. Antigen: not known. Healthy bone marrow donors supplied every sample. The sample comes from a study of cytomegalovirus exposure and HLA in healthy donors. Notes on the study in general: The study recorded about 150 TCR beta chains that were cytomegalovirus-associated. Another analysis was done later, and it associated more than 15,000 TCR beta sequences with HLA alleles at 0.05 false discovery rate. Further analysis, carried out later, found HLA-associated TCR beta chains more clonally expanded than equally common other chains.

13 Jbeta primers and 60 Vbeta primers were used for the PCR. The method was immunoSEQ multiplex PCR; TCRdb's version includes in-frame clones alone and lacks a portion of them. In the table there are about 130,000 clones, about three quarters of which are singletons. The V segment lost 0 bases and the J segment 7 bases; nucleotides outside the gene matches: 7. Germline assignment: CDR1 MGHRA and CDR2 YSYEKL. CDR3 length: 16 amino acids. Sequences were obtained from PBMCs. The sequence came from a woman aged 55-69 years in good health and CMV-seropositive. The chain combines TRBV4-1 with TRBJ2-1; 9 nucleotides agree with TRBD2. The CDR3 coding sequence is TGCGCCAGCAGCCAAGATCGGGCGGGGGGGCGGAATGAGCAGTTCTTC. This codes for CASSQDRAGGRNEQFF.